These T cell receptor beta chains were read from a single sample in a study of OX40 agonist ivuxolimab in advanced cancers. Only in-frame clones appear in the TCRdb table, and some are missing; sequencing was by immunoSEQ multiplex PCR. Here the sample spans some 70,000 clones, under 95% being singletons. The starting material was CD4+ or CD8+ T cells sorted from blood, obtained in a trial of the OX40 agonist ivuxolimab. These receptors came from an adult with an advanced solid tumor such as melanoma, head and neck, liver or kidney cancer. CDR3s include the opening cysteine and the closing phenylalanine or tryptophan. D genes are given only for firm matches. Clone sizes are given selectively: once, few, many, or a class where the clone is expanded.

J	D	V	size	CDR3	DNA
TRBJ2-5	TRBD1	TRBV13	once	CASSTTGTGRVETQYF	TGTGCCAGCAGCACAACCGGGACAGGGAGGGTAGAGACCCAGTACTTC
TRBJ2-2	-	TRBV5-1	-	CASSLVLTGELFF	TGCGCCAGCAGCTTGGTTCTCACCGGGGAGCTGTTTTTT
TRBJ1-1	TRBD1	TRBV11-2	-	CASSFGQANTEAFF	TGTGCCAGCAGCTTTGGACAGGCGAACACTGAAGCTTTCTTT
TRBJ2-3	-	TRBV19	once	CASSIGQPTDTQYF	TGTGCCAGTAGTATCGGGCAGCCCACAGATACGCAGTATTTT
TRBJ2-2	-	TRBV9	-	CASSVVSMANTGELFF	TGTGCCAGCAGCGTAGTCAGCATGGCGAACACCGGGGAGCTGTTTTTT
TRBJ2-2	-	TRBV7-2	-	CASSRPGAGELFF	TGTGCCAGCAGCCGACCTGGGGCCGGGGAGCTGTTTTTT
TRBJ2-1	TRBD2	TRBV9	-	CASSVGLAGLSSYNEQFF	TGTGCCAGCAGCGTAGGACTAGCGGGTCTAAGCTCCTACAATGAGCAGTTCTTC
TRBJ1-1	-	TRBV9	-	CASSARGVPNTEAFF	TGTGCCAGCAGCGCCCGGGGGGTCCCGAACACTGAAGCTTTCTTT
TRBJ2-1	-	TRBV7-7	-	CASSPGPAHNEQFF	TGTGCTAGCAGCCCTGGGCCTGCCCACAATGAGCAGTTCTTC
TRBJ2-5	TRBD2	TRBV11-3	once	CASSLRLALQETQYF	TGTGCCAGCAGCCTCAGACTAGCCCTTCAAGAGACCCAGTACTTC
TRBJ2-7	TRBD1	TRBV5-1	-	CASSPGDRAPSYEQYF	TGCGCCAGCAGCCCCGGGGACAGGGCACCCTCCTACGAGCAGTACTTC
TRBJ2-1	-	TRBV19	-	CASSQGVGYNEQFF	TGTGCCAGTAGCCAAGGGGTCGGATACAATGAGCAGTTCTTC
TRBJ2-7	-	TRBV5-1	-	CASRAGIYEQYF	TGCGCCAGCAGGGCAGGGATCTACGAGCAGTACTTC
TRBJ1-1	-	TRBV13	-	CASSKRRGNTEAFF	TGTGCCAGCAGCAAAAGAAGGGGGAACACTGAAGCTTTCTTT
TRBJ2-1	TRBD1	TRBV25-1	-	CASTRGTGPYNEQFF	TGTGCCAGCACCCGGGGGACAGGGCCCTACAATGAGCAGTTCTTC
TRBJ2-1	-	TRBV18	-	CASSLISGVNNEQFF	TGTGCCAGCTCACTGATTAGCGGAGTGAACAATGAGCAGTTCTTC
TRBJ2-3	TRBD2	TRBV6-1	-	CASRDGTSGRDTQYF	TGTGCCAGCAGAGACGGGACTAGCGGGAGAGATACGCAGTATTTT
TRBJ2-3	TRBD2	TRBV7-3	-	CATSSRGGDTQYF	TGTGCCACCTCCTCGCGGGGGGGGGATACGCAGTATTTT
TRBJ2-5	-	TRBV5-1	-	CASSADQETQYF	TGCGCCAGCAGCGCCGACCAGGAGACCCAGTACTTC
TRBJ1-2	-	TRBV30	-	CAWSPPRTINYGYTF	TGTGCCTGGAGCCCGCCCAGGACCATCAACTATGGCTACACCTTC
TRBJ1-5	-	TRBV6-5	-	CASSYSNVGDQPQHF	TGTGCCAGCAGTTACTCGAACGTGGGAGATCAGCCCCAGCATTTT
TRBJ1-2	TRBD1	TRBV10-2	-	CASRPGTANYGYTF	TGCGCCAGCAGGCCCGGGACAGCAAACTATGGCTACACCTTC
TRBJ1-2	-	TRBV10-2	-	CASSEANYGYTF	TGCGCCAGCAGTGAGGCCAACTATGGCTACACCTTC
TRBJ1-4	-	TRBV5-1	-	CASSPRPSTNEKLFF	TGCGCCAGCAGCCCAAGACCCTCAACTAATGAAAAACTGTTTTTT
TRBJ1-3	-	TRBV5-6	once	CASSWGGTLGNTIYF	TGTGCCAGCAGCTGGGGGGGGACCCTCGGTAACACCATATATTTT
TRBJ1-2	-	TRBV4-1	-	CASSQQGYGYTF	TGCGCCAGCAGCCAACAAGGCTATGGCTACACCTTC
TRBJ1-1	TRBD1	TRBV19	-	CASDRAPSNTEAFF	TGTGCCAGTGACAGGGCCCCCTCGAACACTGAAGCTTTCTTT